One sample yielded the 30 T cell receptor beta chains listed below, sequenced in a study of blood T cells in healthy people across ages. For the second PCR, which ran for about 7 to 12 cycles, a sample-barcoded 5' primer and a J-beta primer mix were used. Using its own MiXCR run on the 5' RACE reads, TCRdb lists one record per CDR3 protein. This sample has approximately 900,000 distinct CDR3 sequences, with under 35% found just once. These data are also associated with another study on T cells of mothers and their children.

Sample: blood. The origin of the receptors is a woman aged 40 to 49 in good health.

CDR3 region: CASSSGTTTRDEQFF. CDR3 DNA sequence: TGTGCCAGCAGCTCCGGGACTACGACCCGGGATGAGCAGTTCTTC. J is TRBJ2-1 and V is TRBV7-2, with 7 bases aligning to TRBD2. CDR1 and CDR2 (germline): SGHTA, FQGNSA. The ends lost 4 bases at V and 8 bases at J; junction bases unmatched: 11. This CDR3 contains 15 residues.

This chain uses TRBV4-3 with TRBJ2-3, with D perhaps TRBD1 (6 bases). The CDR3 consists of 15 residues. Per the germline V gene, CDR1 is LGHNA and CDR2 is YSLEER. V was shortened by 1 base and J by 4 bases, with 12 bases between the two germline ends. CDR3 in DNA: TGCGCCAGCAGCCAAGTCGTAACAGGGTCAGATACGCAGTATTTT. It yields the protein CASSQVVTGSDTQYF.

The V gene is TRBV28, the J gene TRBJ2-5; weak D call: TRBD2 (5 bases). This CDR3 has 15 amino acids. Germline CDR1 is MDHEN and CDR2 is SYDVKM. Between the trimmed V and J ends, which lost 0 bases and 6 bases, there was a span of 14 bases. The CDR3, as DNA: TGTGCCAGCAGTTTATGGTCTAGCAATGGAAAGACCCAGTACTTC. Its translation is CASSLWSSNGKTQYF.

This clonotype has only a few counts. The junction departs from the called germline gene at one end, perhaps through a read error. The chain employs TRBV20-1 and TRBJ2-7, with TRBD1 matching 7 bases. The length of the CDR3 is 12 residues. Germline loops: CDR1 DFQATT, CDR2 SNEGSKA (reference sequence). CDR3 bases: TGCAGGGCTAGTCAGGGGGTAAACGAGCAGTACTTC. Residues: CRASQGVNEQYF.

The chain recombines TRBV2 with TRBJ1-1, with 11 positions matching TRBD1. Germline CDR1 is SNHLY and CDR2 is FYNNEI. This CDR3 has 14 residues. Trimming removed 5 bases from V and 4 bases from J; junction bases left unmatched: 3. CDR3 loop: CASSRGTGGTEAFF. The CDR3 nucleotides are TGTGCCAGCAGTAGGGGGACAGGGGGCACTGAAGCTTTCTTT.

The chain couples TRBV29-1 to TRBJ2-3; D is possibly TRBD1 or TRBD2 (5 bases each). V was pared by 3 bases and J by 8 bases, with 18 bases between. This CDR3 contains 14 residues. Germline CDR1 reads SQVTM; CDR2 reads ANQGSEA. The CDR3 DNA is TGCAGCGTTGAGAGGCTAGCTGGGGGAAGTACGCAGTATTTT. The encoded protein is CSVERLAGGSTQYF.

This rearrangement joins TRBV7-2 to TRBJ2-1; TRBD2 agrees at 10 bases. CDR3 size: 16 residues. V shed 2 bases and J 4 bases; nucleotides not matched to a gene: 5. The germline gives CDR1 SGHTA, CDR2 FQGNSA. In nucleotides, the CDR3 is TGTGCCAGCAGCTTATCTTCTAGCGGGAGTTACAATGAGCAGTTCTTC. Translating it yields CASSLSSSGSYNEQFF.

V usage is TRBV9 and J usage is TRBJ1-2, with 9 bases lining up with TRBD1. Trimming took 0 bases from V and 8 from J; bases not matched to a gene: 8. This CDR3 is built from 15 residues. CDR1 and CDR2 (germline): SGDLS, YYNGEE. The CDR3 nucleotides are TGTGCCAGCAGCGTAGGACAAACAGGGGGCTACGGCTACACCTTC. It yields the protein CASSVGQTGGYGYTF.

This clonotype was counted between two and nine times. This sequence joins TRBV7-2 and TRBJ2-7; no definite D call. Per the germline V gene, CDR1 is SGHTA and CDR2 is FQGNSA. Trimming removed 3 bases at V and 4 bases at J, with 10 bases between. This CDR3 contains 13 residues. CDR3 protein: CASSFDRLYEQYF. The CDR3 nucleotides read TGTGCCAGCAGCTTCGACCGATTGTACGAGCAGTACTTC.

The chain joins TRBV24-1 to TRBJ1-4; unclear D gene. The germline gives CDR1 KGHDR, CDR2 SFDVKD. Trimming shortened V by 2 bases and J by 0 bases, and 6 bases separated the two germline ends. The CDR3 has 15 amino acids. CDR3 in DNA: TGTGCCACCAGTGATTCTTCTACAACTAATGAAAAACTGTTTTTT. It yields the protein CATSDSSTTNEKLFF.

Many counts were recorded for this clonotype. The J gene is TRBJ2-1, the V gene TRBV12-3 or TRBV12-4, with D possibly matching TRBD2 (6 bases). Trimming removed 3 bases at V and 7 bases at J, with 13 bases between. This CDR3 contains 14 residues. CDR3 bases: TGTGCCAGCAGTTTGGGCGGGGCCGTTAATGAGCAGTTCTTC. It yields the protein CASSLGGAVNEQFF.

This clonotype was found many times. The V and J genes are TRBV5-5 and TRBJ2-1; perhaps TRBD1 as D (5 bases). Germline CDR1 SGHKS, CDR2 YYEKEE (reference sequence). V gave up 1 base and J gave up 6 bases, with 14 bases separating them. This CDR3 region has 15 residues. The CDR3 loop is CASSLQPGLGNEQFF. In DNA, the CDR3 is TGTGCCAGCAGCTTGCAGCCAGGGTTAGGCAATGAGCAGTTCTTC.

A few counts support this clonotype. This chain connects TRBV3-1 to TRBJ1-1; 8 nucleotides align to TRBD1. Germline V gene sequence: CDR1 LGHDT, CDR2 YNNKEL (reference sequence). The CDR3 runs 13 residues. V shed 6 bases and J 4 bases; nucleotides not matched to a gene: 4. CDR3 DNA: TGTGCCAGCAGGCTCGACAGGGGCACTGAAGCTTTCTTT. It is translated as CASRLDRGTEAFF. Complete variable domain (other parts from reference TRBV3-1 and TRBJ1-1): DTAVSQTPKYLVTQMGNDKSIKCEQNLGHDTMYWYKQDSKKFLKIMFSYNNKELIINETVPNRFSPKSPDKAHLNLHINSLELGDSAVYFCASRLDRGTEAFFGQGTRLTVV.

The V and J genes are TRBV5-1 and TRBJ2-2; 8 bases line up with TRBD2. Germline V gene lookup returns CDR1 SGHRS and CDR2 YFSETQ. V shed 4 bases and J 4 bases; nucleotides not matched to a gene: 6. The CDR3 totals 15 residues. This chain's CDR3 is CASSGGLGSTGELFF. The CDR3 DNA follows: TGCGCCAGCAGCGGGGGACTAGGCAGCACCGGGGAGCTGTTTTTT.

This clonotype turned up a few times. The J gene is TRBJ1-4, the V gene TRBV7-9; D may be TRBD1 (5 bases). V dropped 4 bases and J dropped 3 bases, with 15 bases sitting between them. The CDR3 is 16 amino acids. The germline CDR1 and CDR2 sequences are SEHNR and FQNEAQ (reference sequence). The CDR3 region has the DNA TGTGCCAGCAGCTCCCCTCGGGGGTTGGCTAATGAAAAACTGTTTTTT. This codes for CASSSPRGLANEKLFF.

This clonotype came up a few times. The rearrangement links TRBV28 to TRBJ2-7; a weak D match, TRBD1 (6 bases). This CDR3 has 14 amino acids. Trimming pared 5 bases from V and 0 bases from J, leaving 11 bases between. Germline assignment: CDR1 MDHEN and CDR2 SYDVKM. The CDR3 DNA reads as TGTGCCAGCAGTGGGACACCGGTCTCCTACGAGCAGTACTTC. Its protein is CASSGTPVSYEQYF. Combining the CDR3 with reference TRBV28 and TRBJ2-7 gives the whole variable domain DVKVTQSSRYLVKRTGEKVFLECVQDMDHENMFWYRQDPGLGLRLIYFSYDVKMKEKGDIPEGYSVSREKKERFSLILESASTNQTSMYLCASSGTPVSYEQYFGPGTRLTVT.

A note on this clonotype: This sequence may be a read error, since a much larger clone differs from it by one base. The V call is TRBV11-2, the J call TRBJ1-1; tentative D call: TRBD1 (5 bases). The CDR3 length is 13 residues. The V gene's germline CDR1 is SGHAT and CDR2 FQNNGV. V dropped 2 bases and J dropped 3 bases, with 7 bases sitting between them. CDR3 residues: CASSLIRDTEAFF. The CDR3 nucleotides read TGTGCCAGCAGCTTAATCAGGGACACTGAAGCTTTCTTT.

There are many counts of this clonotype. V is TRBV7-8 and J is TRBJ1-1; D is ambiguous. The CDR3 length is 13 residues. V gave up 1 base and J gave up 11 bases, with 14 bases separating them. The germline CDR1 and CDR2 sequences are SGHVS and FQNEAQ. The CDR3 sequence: CASSLEYSSQAFF. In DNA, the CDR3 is TGTGCCAGCAGCTTAGAATATTCATCTCAGGCTTTCTTT.

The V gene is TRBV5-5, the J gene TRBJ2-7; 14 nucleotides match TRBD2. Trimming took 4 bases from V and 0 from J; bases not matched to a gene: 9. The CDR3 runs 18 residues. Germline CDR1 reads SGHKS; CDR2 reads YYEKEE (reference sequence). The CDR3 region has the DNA TGTGCCAGCAGCCTCGGACTAGCGGGGGGTCGAAGCTCCTACGAGCAGTACTTC. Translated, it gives CASSLGLAGGRSSYEQYF. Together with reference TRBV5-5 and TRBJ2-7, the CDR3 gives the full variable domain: DAGVTQSPTHLIKTRGQQVTLRCSPISGHKSVSWYQQVLGQGPQFIFQYYEKEERGRGNFPDRFSARQFPNYSSELNVNALLLGDSALYLCASSLGLAGGRSSYEQYFGPGTRLTVT.

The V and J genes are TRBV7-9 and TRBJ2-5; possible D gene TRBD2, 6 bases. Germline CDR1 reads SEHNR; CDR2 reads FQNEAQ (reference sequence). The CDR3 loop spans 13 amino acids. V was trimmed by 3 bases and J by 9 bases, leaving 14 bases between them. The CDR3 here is CASSFPPPGAQYF. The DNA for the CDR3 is TGTGCCAGCAGCTTTCCCCCTCCGGGGGCCCAGTACTTC. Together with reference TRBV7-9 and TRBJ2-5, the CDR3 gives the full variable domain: DTGVSQNPRHKITKRGQNVTFRCDPISEHNRLYWYRQTLGQGPEFLTYFQNEAQLEKSRLLSDRFSAERPKGSFSTLEIQRTEQGDSAMYLCASSFPPPGAQYFGPGTRLLVL.

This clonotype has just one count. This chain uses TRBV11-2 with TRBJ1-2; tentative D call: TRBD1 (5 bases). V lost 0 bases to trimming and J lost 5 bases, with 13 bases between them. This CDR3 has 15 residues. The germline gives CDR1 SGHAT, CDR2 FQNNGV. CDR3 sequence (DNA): TGTGCCAGCAGCTTAGAGACAGCTGCCACGTATGGCTACACCTTC. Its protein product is CASSLETAATYGYTF.

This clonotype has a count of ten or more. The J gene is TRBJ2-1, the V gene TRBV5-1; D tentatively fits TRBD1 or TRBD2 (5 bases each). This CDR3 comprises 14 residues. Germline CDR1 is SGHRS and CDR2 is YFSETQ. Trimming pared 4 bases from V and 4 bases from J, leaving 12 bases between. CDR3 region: CASSRDPTYNEQFF. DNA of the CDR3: TGCGCCAGCAGCCGGGACCCTACTTACAATGAGCAGTTCTTC.

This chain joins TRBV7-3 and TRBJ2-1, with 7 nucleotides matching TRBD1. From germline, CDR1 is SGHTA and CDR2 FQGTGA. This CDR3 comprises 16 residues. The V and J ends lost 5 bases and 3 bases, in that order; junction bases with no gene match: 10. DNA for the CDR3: TGTGCCAGCAGCCGCACAGGTCAGGGGGACTACAATGAGCAGTTCTTC. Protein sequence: CASSRTGQGDYNEQFF.

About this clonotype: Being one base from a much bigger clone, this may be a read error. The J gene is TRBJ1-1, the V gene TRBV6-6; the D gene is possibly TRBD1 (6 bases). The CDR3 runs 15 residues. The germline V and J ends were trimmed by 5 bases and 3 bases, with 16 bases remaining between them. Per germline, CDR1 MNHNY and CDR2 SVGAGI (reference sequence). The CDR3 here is CASSRGQSMDTEAFF. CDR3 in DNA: TGTGCCAGCAGTCGGGGACAATCCATGGACACTGAAGCTTTCTTT.

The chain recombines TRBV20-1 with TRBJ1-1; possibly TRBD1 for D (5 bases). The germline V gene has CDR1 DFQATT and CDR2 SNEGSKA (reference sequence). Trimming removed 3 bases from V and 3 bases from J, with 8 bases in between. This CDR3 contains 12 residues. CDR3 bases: TGCAGTGCTAGCAGGGTGGACACTGAAGCTTTCTTT. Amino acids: CSASRVDTEAFF.

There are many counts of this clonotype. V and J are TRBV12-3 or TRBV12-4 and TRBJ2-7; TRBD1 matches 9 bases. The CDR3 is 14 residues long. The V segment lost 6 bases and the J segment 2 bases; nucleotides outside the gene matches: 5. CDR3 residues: CASRETGGTYEQYF. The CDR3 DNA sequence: TGTGCCAGCAGAGAGACAGGGGGGACCTACGAGCAGTACTTC.

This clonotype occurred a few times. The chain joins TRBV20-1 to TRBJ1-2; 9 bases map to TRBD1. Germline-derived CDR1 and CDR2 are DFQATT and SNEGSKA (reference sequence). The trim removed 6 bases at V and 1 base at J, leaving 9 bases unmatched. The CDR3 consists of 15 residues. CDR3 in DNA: TGCAGTGCCGATCCTGGACAGGGGATTAACTATGGCTACACCTTC. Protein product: CSADPGQGINYGYTF.

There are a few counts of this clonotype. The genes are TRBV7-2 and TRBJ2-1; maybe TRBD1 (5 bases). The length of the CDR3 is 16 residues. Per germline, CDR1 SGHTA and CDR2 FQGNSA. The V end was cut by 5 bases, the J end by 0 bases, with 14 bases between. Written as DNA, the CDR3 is TGTGCCAGCAGCGGGTGGACAATAAGCTCCTACAATGAGCAGTTCTTC. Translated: CASSGWTISSYNEQFF. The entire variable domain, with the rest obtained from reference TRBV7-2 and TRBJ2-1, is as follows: GAGVSQSPSNKVTEKGKDVELRCDPISGHTALYWYRQSLGQGLEFLIYFQGNSAPDKSGLPSDRFSAERTGGSVSTLTIQRTQQEDSAVYLCASSGWTISSYNEQFFGPGTRLTVL.

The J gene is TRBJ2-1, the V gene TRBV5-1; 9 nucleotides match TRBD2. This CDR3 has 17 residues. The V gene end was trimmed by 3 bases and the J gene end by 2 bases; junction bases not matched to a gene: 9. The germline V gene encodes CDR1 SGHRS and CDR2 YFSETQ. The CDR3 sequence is CASSSAPLAGTYNEQFF. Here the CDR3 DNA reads TGCGCCAGCAGCTCGGCACCCCTAGCGGGAACCTACAATGAGCAGTTCTTC.

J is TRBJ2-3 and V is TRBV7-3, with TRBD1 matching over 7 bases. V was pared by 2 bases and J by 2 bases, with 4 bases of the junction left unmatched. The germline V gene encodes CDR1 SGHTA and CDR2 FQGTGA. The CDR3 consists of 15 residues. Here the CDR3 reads CASSLDRVSTDTQYF. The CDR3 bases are TGTGCCAGCAGCTTAGACAGGGTTTCCACAGATACGCAGTATTTT. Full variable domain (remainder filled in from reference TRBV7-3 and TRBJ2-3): GAGVSQTPSNKVTEKGKYVELRCDPISGHTALYWYRQSLGQGPEFLIYFQGTGAADDSGLPNDRFFAVRPEGSVSTLKIQRTERGDSAVYLCASSLDRVSTDTQYFGPGTRLTVL.